This TCR beta chain derives from a study of shared clonotypes between healthy human individuals. The study's findings and limits: Naive subsets generally had larger estimated richness than memory subsets. The small donor group covered limited genetic and exposure diversity.

The assay was immunoSEQ multiplex PCR, and TCRdb's table has in-frame clones only and misses some. In the table there are 650,000 to 700,000 clones, roughly 91% of which are singletons. Regarding this clone: Its target is unknown.

This receptor was identified in a man aged 18 to 29 in good health. Some clones in this sample may be carry-over from other donors' samples. The source material was memory CD8+ T cells from PBMCs. Subset defined: CD45RO+ cells pooled with CCR7-negative TemRA cells.

The CDR3 sequence is CASSSTGDSENGYTF. CDR3 DNA: TGTGCCAGCAGTTCTACTGGGGACAGCGAGAATGGCTACACCTTC. The V gene is TRBV6-5, the J gene TRBJ1-2, with 7 bases aligning to TRBD1. The CDR3 has 15 residues. The germline V gene has CDR1 MNHEY and CDR2 SVGAGI. The ends lost 4 bases at V and 6 bases at J; junction bases unmatched: 11.